This TCR beta chain was documented in a study of Ad26.COV2.S vaccination and SARS-CoV-2 variants. The study, taken as a whole, reports: Those who received vaccine or placebo ended up with similar non-spike TCR breadth. Possible underestimation of total T cell responses by the TCR breadth and depth analyses was noted. Post-vaccination breadth of spike-specific CD8+ and CD4+ T cell responses was reportedly substantial. Vaccine recipients showed a spike-specific TCR breadth that was higher than in placebo recipients.

The table came from immunoSEQ multiplex PCR; TCRdb's copy has only in-frame clones and leaves some out. The sample includes over 110,000 clones, approximately 90% seen only once; the top ten take less than 6%. Germline CDR1 MNHEY, CDR2 SVGAGI. The CDR3 contains 13 residues. Trimming cost V 7 bases and J 1 base, with 5 bases left between them. Turning to this clone: Antigen: not known.

The sample was peripheral blood, taken after recovery from COVID-19. The chain uses TRBV6-5 and TRBJ2-6; D unclear. This receptor was obtained from a human donor who had recovered from COVID-19. The CDR3 region is CASTRSGANVLTF. The CDR3, as DNA: TGTGCCAGCACCAGGTCTGGGGCCAACGTCCTGACTTTC.